These T cell receptor beta chains were read from a single sample in a study of control samples from healthy donors and cancer patients. Using immunoSEQ multiplex PCR, the repertoire was profiled, and TCRdb retains in-frame clones only, with some absent. Among around 150,000 clones, nearly 96% were seen once, and the ten largest hold under 1.2%. Sample: blood. The source is a woman between 25 and 40 years old in good health. CDR3s include the opening cysteine and the closing phenylalanine or tryptophan. The D gene is left open where the match is weak. The size field is filled for only some rows; it gives once, few, many or a size class.

d_call: -
clone_size: -
v_call: TRBV28
j_call: TRBJ2-1
cdr3_aa: CASRPNHERVPYNEQFF
cdr3_nt: TGTGCCAGCAGACCAAACCATGAGAGAGTTCCCTACAATGAGCAGTTCTTC

d_call: TRBD1
clone_size: -
v_call: TRBV6-5
j_call: TRBJ1-4
cdr3_aa: CASSPQGNSNEKLFF
cdr3_nt: TGTGCCAGCAGCCCACAGGGGAATTCTAATGAAAAACTGTTTTTT

d_call: -
clone_size: -
v_call: TRBV5-4
j_call: TRBJ1-2
cdr3_aa: CASSFGTQFGGDYGYTF
cdr3_nt: TGTGCCAGCAGCTTCGGGACGCAATTCGGGGGGGACTATGGCTACACCTTC

d_call: TRBD1
clone_size: -
v_call: TRBV30
j_call: TRBJ1-1
cdr3_aa: CAWSVAGGSAFF
cdr3_nt: TGTGCCTGGAGTGTAGCAGGGGGTTCGGCTTTCTTT

d_call: -
clone_size: once
v_call: TRBV5-1
j_call: TRBJ2-7
cdr3_aa: CASSLGPRGEQYF
cdr3_nt: TGCGCCAGCAGCTTGGGGCCTCGGGGGGAGCAGTACTTC

d_call: TRBD2
clone_size: -
v_call: TRBV5-5
j_call: TRBJ2-5
cdr3_aa: CASSSSIGAGGLETQYF
cdr3_nt: TGTGCCAGCAGCTCCTCCATAGGGGCGGGGGGGCTGGAGACCCAGTACTTC

d_call: -
clone_size: -
v_call: TRBV6-5
j_call: TRBJ2-5
cdr3_aa: CASSYRGRYQETQYF
cdr3_nt: TGTGCCAGCAGTTACCGGGGACGGTACCAAGAGACCCAGTACTTC

d_call: TRBD2
clone_size: -
v_call: TRBV5-8
j_call: TRBJ2-3
cdr3_aa: CASSLAGRSTDTQYF
cdr3_nt: TGTGCCAGCAGCTTAGCGGGGCGTAGCACAGATACGCAGTATTTT

d_call: -
clone_size: -
v_call: TRBV2
j_call: TRBJ2-7
cdr3_aa: CATSQGRAYEQYF
cdr3_nt: TGTGCCACCAGCCAGGGCCGAGCCTACGAGCAGTACTTC

d_call: -
clone_size: -
v_call: TRBV7-7
j_call: TRBJ2-2
cdr3_aa: CASSRGLTNTGELFF
cdr3_nt: TGTGCTAGCAGCCGAGGGCTTACGAACACCGGGGAGCTGTTTTTT

d_call: TRBD2
clone_size: -
v_call: TRBV12-3/TRBV12-4
j_call: TRBJ2-1
cdr3_aa: CASRDSGRGSLFF
cdr3_nt: TGTGCCAGCAGGGACAGCGGGAGGGGCAGCCTGTTCTTC

d_call: -
clone_size: -
v_call: TRBV24-1
j_call: TRBJ1-5
cdr3_aa: CATSSERGQPQHF
cdr3_nt: TGTGCCACCAGTTCAGAAAGGGGCCAGCCCCAGCATTTT

d_call: -
clone_size: -
v_call: TRBV13
j_call: TRBJ1-4
cdr3_aa: CASSLRQDNEKLFF
cdr3_nt: TGTGCCAGCAGCTTAAGACAGGATAATGAAAAACTGTTTTTT

d_call: TRBD2
clone_size: -
v_call: TRBV4-2
j_call: TRBJ2-3
cdr3_aa: CASSPRLAGGPSTDTQYF
cdr3_nt: TGTGCCAGCAGCCCCCGGTTAGCGGGGGGCCCTAGCACAGATACGCAGTATTTT

d_call: -
clone_size: -
v_call: TRBV3-1/TRBV3-2
j_call: TRBJ1-2
cdr3_aa: CASSQVNGYTF
cdr3_nt: TGTGCCAGCAGCCAAGTAAACGGCTACACCTTC

d_call: TRBD2
clone_size: -
v_call: TRBV11-1
j_call: TRBJ2-2
cdr3_aa: CASNPSGATGTGELFF
cdr3_nt: TGTGCCAGCAACCCTAGCGGGGCGACGGGCACCGGGGAGCTGTTTTTT